This TCR beta chain was captured by sequencing in a study of T cell repertoires in cytomegalovirus infection. Points from the study as a whole: Clonotypes of TCR beta that were HLA-C-restricted and CMV-specific dominated the ex vivo response. Using cumulative public TCR beta family frequency, the authors identified those who carried CMV together with the relevant HLA.

Ten or more counts support this clonotype. The target antigen is unknown. Germline values: CDR1 SNHLY, CDR2 FYNNEI. This CDR3 contains 10 residues. V was shortened by 11 bases and J by 14 bases, with 16 bases between the two germline ends. TCRdb redid the calling of the reads with MiXCR, one entry per CDR3 protein. This table holds more than 150,000 distinct CDR3 sequences, roughly 19% found once. The clonotype was recovered from a human donor in good health (CMV status not recorded). Some clones in this sample may be carry-over from other donors' samples. Material for sequencing was PBMCs. The chain uses TRBV2 and TRBJ2-1; tentatively, D is TRBD1 (6 bases). CDR3 loop: CASGTTVEFF. The DNA of the CDR3 is TGTGCCTCTGGGACAACGGTAGAGTTCTTC. The variable domain in full, with the rest retrieved from reference TRBV2 and TRBJ2-1, is EPEVTQTPSHQVTQMGQEVILRCVPISNHLYFYWYRQILGQKVEFLVSFYNNEISEKSEIFDDQFSVERPDGSNFTLKIRSTKLEDSAMYFCASGTTVEFFGPGTRLTVL.